This T cell receptor beta chain appears in the sequencing data of a study of CD8 T cells in Susac syndrome (dated by TCRdb to between 2017 and 2020). At the level of the whole study: The study used repertoire sequencing to test whether antigen drove CD8+ T cell activation and differentiation in Susac syndrome. Clonality of the CD8+ T cell repertoire was compared between over 10 healthy donors, approximately 14 Susac syndrome patients and 15 multiple sclerosis patients. Here is what the overall study found, with its caveats: The study acknowledged that relatively few individuals were included in the TCR sequencing and HLA analysis.

Deletion took 7 bases off V and 4 bases off J, with a span of 19 bases between the germline ends. Counted from cysteine to phenylalanine, this CDR3 has 15 amino acids. This entry keeps only the CDR3 DNA: 45 bases, framed from base 1. Looking up the germline V gene (reference sequence) yields CDR1 MNHNY and CDR2 SVGAGI. Peripheral blood CD8+ and CD4+ T cells from healthy donors, Susac syndrome patients and multiple sclerosis patients were profiled using high-throughput TCR beta sequencing. Multiple sclerosis controls were treatment-naive patients with stable or active relapsing-remitting disease fulfilling revised McDonald criteria. Bulk CD8+ and CD4+ T cells were purified by magnetic negative isolation, whereas CD8+ TEMRA cells were enriched by FACS. Blood was drawn into EDTA tubes, processed within 24 hours, and PBMCs were isolated by density gradient centrifugation. PBMCs intended for TCR sequencing were frozen in liquid nitrogen and were later thawed in a 37 degrees C water bath. Purity of sorted or isolated CD4+, CD8+ and CD8+ TEMRA cells was at least 90%.

RNA was extracted using the RNeasy kit, and roughly 0.5 to 1 ug of the RNA was reverse transcribed with random hexamers. The immunoSEQ multiplex PCR assay, covering 54 Vbeta and 13 Jbeta segments, was used to amplify TCR beta CDR3 regions. Bias from PCR amplification was corrected by using a synthetic template baseline for primer optimization and for computational correction. As for how the authors treated the data: Reads were annotated to V, D and J genes per IMGT and analyzed with immunoSEQ Analyzer, keeping only productive sequences. Clonality was calculated as one minus the Shannon entropy normalized by log2 of the number of productive unique sequences. For each patient and control, public and private clones were evaluated within the 100 most prevalent clones. A clone was defined as Susac-specific if it was absent from the healthy and MS cohorts, from about 1,100 published viral clones and from other ImmuneACCESS disease sequences. TCRdb trimmed the raw reads at Q25, called clones with MiXCR and kept productive beta chains. Each record represents a unique CDR3 protein, reported with the most common genes and DNA among its rows. The authors' filters were not applied to this entry. This sample has 400,000 to 550,000 distinct CDR3 sequences in its table, and 85% of those were observed once. The top ten clones comprise under 0.15% of the sample.

Worth noting for this clonotype: What antigen it recognizes has not been identified. Base qualities are not recorded, but no much larger clone differs from it by a single base.

Recombination linked TRBV6-6 to TRBJ1-2, with no D gene named confidently. The clonotype comes from a human donor with multiple sclerosis. Sample: CD8+ T cells from PBMCs. The CDR3 here reads CASTPYPRSGYGYTF. The nucleotide sequence reads as follows: TGTGCCAGCACGCCCTACCCTCGATCAGGCTATGGCTACACCTTC.